The 25 T cell receptor beta chains listed next were all sequenced from one sample in a study of blood T cell repertoires in COVID-19. Libraries were prepared by immunoSEQ multiplex PCR; TCRdb keeps only in-frame clonotypes and omits some of them. The repertoire includes some 120,000 clones, over 75% of them detected once, and roughly 7.6% sits in the top ten. Sequencing was performed on peripheral blood. The receptors stem from a man aged 45 to 65 with acute or convalescent COVID-19.

The J gene is TRBJ1-5, the V gene TRBV7-9; D is undetermined. Germline CDR1 is SEHNR and CDR2 is FQNEAQ (reference sequence). V was clipped by 6 bases and J by 0 bases, with 9 bases between them. The CDR3 loop spans 14 amino acids. CDR3 sequence reads: CASSPSGSNQPQHF. For the CDR3, the DNA is TGTGCCAGCAGTCCCAGCGGTAGCAATCAGCCCCAGCATTTT.

The J gene is TRBJ2-1, the V gene TRBV7-9, with D possibly TRBD2 on 5 matching bases. V was cut by 5 bases and J by 4 bases, with 9 bases left in between. Germline V gene lookup returns CDR1 SEHNR and CDR2 FQNEAQ (reference sequence). The CDR3 runs to 13 residues. CDR3 nucleotide sequence: TGTGCCAGCAGCCTTCAGCGGTACAATGAGCAGTTCTTC. Its protein product is CASSLQRYNEQFF.

This clone has a single count. The V and J genes are TRBV5-1 and TRBJ2-2; no definite D call. Looked up from germline, CDR1 is SGHRS and CDR2 is YFSETQ. This CDR3 comprises 13 residues. V lost 1 base and J lost 4, with 5 bases in between. The CDR3 region is CASSLPGTGELFF. DNA of the CDR3: TGCGCCAGCAGCTTGCCGGGCACCGGGGAGCTGTTTTTT.

This clone turned up a few times. V is TRBV21-1 and J is TRBJ2-7; the table's D call TRBD1 went unverified against the DNA. TRBV21-1 corresponds to a pseudogene. The CDR3 runs 13 residues. CDR3 nucleotide sequence: TGTGCCAGCAGCTCCTGGGACATCTACGAGCAGTACTTC. Its translation: CASSSWDIYEQYF.

The chain couples TRBV5-1 to TRBJ2-1; 11 bases match TRBD2. This CDR3 has 16 amino acids. The junction had 7 bases not matched to a gene; V was cut back by 6 bases and J by 2 bases. Germline values: CDR1 SGHRS, CDR2 YFSETQ. The CDR3 loop reads CASTPLAGVTYNEQFF. CDR3 nucleotide sequence: TGCGCCAGCACCCCACTAGCGGGAGTGACCTACAATGAGCAGTTCTTC.

The chain is built from TRBV7-2 and TRBJ2-5; maybe TRBD1 (6 bases). The V end lost 11 bases, the J end lost 5 bases, and 18 bases lay between the germline ends. CDR1 and CDR2 from the germline V gene are SGHTA and FQGNSA. The CDR3 extends over 13 amino acids. The CDR3 sequence: CAGTGSPGETQYF. For the CDR3, the DNA is TGTGCCGGTACAGGGTCCCCAGGGGAGACCCAGTACTTC.

The V gene is TRBV6-1, the J gene TRBJ2-1, with 7 bases identical to TRBD2. The CDR3 totals 16 residues. Germline V gene sequence: CDR1 MNHNS, CDR2 SASEGT. J gave up 5 bases and V 4 bases, and 11 bases lay outside the gene matches. The CDR3 reads CASSVERGGGDNEQFF. CDR3 sequence (DNA): TGTGCCAGCAGTGTTGAGCGGGGTGGGGGAGACAATGAGCAGTTCTTC.

This rearrangement joins TRBV24-1 to TRBJ2-2, with TRBD1 identical over 8 bases. V lost 2 bases, J lost 6 bases, and 10 bases stayed unmatched. Germline V gene data show CDR1 as KGHDR and CDR2 as SFDVKD. The CDR3 loop spans 17 amino acids. CDR3 protein: CATSDSRDRGWAGELFF. As DNA, the CDR3 is TGTGCCACCAGTGATTCCCGTGACAGGGGATGGGCCGGGGAGCTGTTTTTT.

The chain joins TRBV18 to TRBJ1-1; 7 bases fit TRBD1. Germline loops: CDR1 KGHSH, CDR2 LQKENI. J was trimmed by 5 bases and V by 5 bases; bases with no gene match: 5. The length of the CDR3 is 13 residues. CDR3 sequence (DNA): TGTGCCAGCTCAGAGGGGGCGCGGACTGAAGCTTTCTTT. Protein sequence: CASSEGARTEAFF.

The chain joins TRBV2 to TRBJ1-4, with 7 bases aligning to TRBD1. This CDR3 is 13 amino acids long. Germline values: CDR1 SNHLY, CDR2 FYNNEI. Trimming removed 7 bases from V and 8 bases from J; junction bases left unmatched: 7. CDR3 nucleotides: TGTGCCAGCAAGGGGGCCCGGATCGAAAAACTGTTTTTT. Protein product: CASKGARIEKLFF.

The V call is TRBV11-3, the J call TRBJ2-3; D unresolved. V dropped 5 bases and J dropped 2 bases, with 17 bases sitting between them. CDR1 and CDR2 (germline): SGHNT, YENEEA. The CDR3 is 16 residues long. CDR3 region: CASSRDPRSYTDTQYF. In DNA, the CDR3 is TGTGCCAGCAGCAGAGACCCCCGTAGCTACACAGATACGCAGTATTTT. Together with reference TRBV11-3 and TRBJ2-3, the CDR3 gives the full variable domain: EAGVVQSPRYKIIEKKQPVAFWCNPISGHNTLYWYLQNLGQGPELLIRYENEEAVDDSQLPKDRFSAERLKGVDSTLKIQPAELGDSAVYLCASSRDPRSYTDTQYFGPGTRLTVL.

This clone came up once. An end of the junction differs from the germline gene, which may be a read error. V gene TRBV29-1 combines with J gene TRBJ2-3; 7 bases agree with TRBD2. The V gene's germline CDR1 is SQVTM and CDR2 ANQGSEA. CDR3 length equals 13 residues. The CDR3 spells CSVEVTSLGTQYF. The CDR3 nucleotides are TGCAGCGTGGAAGTGACTAGCCTGGGTACGCAGTATTTT.

V gene TRBV3-1 (or the pseudogene TRBV3-2) combines with J gene TRBJ2-1, with 7 bases fitting TRBD2. After removal of 0 bases from V and 7 bases from J, the junction contained 9 bases not matched to a gene. CDR1 and CDR2 from the germline V gene are LGHDT and YNNKEL (reference sequence). The CDR3 extends over 16 amino acids. Written as DNA, the CDR3 is TGTGCCAGCAGCCAAGAGGGTAGGGGACTAAGAAATGAGCAGTTCTTC. This codes for CASSQEGRGLRNEQFF.

V is TRBV12-5 and J is TRBJ2-2; 8 nucleotides match TRBD1. V was pared by 3 bases and J by 5 bases, with 17 bases of the junction left unmatched. Germline CDR1 LGHNT, CDR2 FRNRAP. The CDR3 runs 19 residues. The CDR3 loop is CASGFFSPLDRVRTGELFF. CDR3 DNA sequence: TGTGCTAGTGGTTTCTTTTCACCCTTGGACAGGGTGAGGACCGGGGAGCTGTTTTTT.

The DNA for the CDR3 is TGCGCCAGCAGCGTTACAGGGGACTACACTGAAGCTTTCTTT. It yields the protein CASSVTGDYTEAFF. V gene TRBV5-1 combines with J gene TRBJ1-1; the match to TRBD1 covers 7 bases. The CDR3 sequence is 14 residues long. Germline V gene data show CDR1 as SGHRS and CDR2 as YFSETQ. V shed 4 bases and J 3 bases; nucleotides not matched to a gene: 6.

The J gene is TRBJ2-1, the V gene TRBV27; maybe TRBD2 (6 bases). The CDR3 loop spans 13 amino acids. The germline V gene encodes CDR1 MNHEY and CDR2 SMNVEV (reference sequence). V was trimmed by 7 bases and J by 7 bases, leaving 14 bases between them. In DNA, the CDR3 is TGTGCCAGCACACACGCAGGGAGGAATGAGCAGTTCTTC. It yields the protein CASTHAGRNEQFF.

For this clone: Other DNA sequences in this sample translate to the same CDR3. The CDR3 DNA reads as TGTGCCAGCAGTCGAGCGGGAGGGGCAGATACGCAGTATTTT. It translates to CASSRAGGADTQYF. The V and J genes are TRBV2 and TRBJ2-3, with 10 bases that match TRBD2. Germline CDR1 reads SNHLY; CDR2 reads FYNNEI. This CDR3 has 14 amino acids. V shed 5 bases and J 4 bases; nucleotides not matched to a gene: 3. Filled out from reference TRBV2 and TRBJ2-3, the complete variable domain reads EPEVTQTPSHQVTQMGQEVILRCVPISNHLYFYWYRQILGQKVEFLVSFYNNEISEKSEIFDDQFSVERPDGSNFTLKIRSTKLEDSAMYFCASSRAGGADTQYFGPGTRLTVL.

This chain uses TRBV12-2 with TRBJ2-7; the table's D call, TRBD1, has no DNA check behind it. TRBV12-2 is listed as a pseudogene. The CDR3 contains 15 residues. The CDR3 loop reads CASRLGGTGIYEQYF. The CDR3 nucleotides read TGTGCAAGTCGCTTAGGCGGGACAGGCATCTACGAGCAGTACTTC.

The chain couples TRBV30 to TRBJ1-2; a possible D gene is TRBD1 (6 bases). This CDR3 has 18 residues. The V end lost 4 bases, the J end lost 1 base, and 25 bases lay between the germline ends. Germline V gives CDR1 GTSNPN, CDR2 SVGIG (reference sequence). For the CDR3, the DNA is TGTGCCTGGACCCTACCCCAGGGTTACAGGGCCATTAACTATGGCTACACCTTC. Translation: CAWTLPQGYRAINYGYTF.

CDR3 residues: CASSALGRGTEAFF. CDR3 nucleotides: TGTGCCAGCAGCGCGCTGGGCAGGGGCACTGAAGCTTTCTTT. The chain has TRBV5-6 and TRBJ1-1; a possible D gene is TRBD1 (6 bases). V shed 4 bases and J shed 4 bases, with 14 bases lying between them. The CDR3 spans 14 residues. CDR1 is SGHDT and CDR2 is YYEEEE in the germline V gene.

The rearrangement uses TRBV19 and TRBJ2-2; D call uncertain. Trimming shortened V by 7 bases and J by 3 bases, and 12 bases separated the two germline ends. The CDR3 sequence is 14 residues long. CDR1 is LNHDA, CDR2 SQIVND, per germline (reference sequence). In DNA, the CDR3 is TGTGCCAGTACCGTCGTCGTAGACACCGGGGAGCTGTTTTTT. Translating it yields CASTVVVDTGELFF.

This clone has only one observation. This chain joins TRBV7-2 and TRBJ2-1, with 11 bases that match TRBD2. Trimming took 1 base from V and 9 from J; bases not matched to a gene: 11. This CDR3 has 17 amino acids. Germline CDR1 SGHTA, CDR2 FQGNSA. The CDR3 sequence is CASSLVWASGRNGEQFF. CDR3 sequence (DNA): TGTGCCAGCAGCTTAGTTTGGGCTAGCGGGAGGAATGGTGAGCAGTTCTTC.

The genes are TRBV2 and TRBJ1-5; D gene uncertain. The V and J ends lost 7 bases and 5 bases respectively, with 12 bases between them. Germline lookup yields CDR1 SNHLY and CDR2 FYNNEI. The CDR3 contains 13 residues. In nucleotides, the CDR3 is TGTGCCAGCACAGTCAGGAAAGATCAGCCCCAGCATTTT. This translates into CASTVRKDQPQHF.

The CDR3 sequence is CATSDRDRTYNEQFF. DNA of the CDR3: TGTGCCACCAGTGATAGGGACAGAACCTACAATGAGCAGTTCTTC. The chain combines TRBV24-1 with TRBJ2-1; 7 bases map to TRBD1. Losses at the gene ends were 3 bases for V and 2 bases for J; bases not matched to a gene: 3. CDR3 length: 15 residues. CDR1 is KGHDR, CDR2 SFDVKD, per germline.

CDR3 in DNA: TGTGCCAGCAGCTTACCAGACTGGACAGGGAACTATGGCTACACCTTC. Its protein is CASSLPDWTGNYGYTF. The chain uses TRBV7-2 and TRBJ1-2, with 8 bases that match TRBD1. The CDR3 extends over 16 amino acids. V shed 2 bases and J 2 bases; nucleotides not matched to a gene: 7. CDR1 and CDR2 (germline): SGHTA, FQGNSA. The full variable domain, completed using reference TRBV7-2 and TRBJ1-2, is GAGVSQSPSNKVTEKGKDVELRCDPISGHTALYWYRQSLGQGLEFLIYFQGNSAPDKSGLPSDRFSAERTGGSVSTLTIQRTQQEDSAVYLCASSLPDWTGNYGYTFGSGTRLTVV.